This TCR beta chain originates from a study of blood T cell repertoires in COVID-19. In this sample, this clone turned up a few times. The method was immunoSEQ multiplex PCR; TCRdb's version includes in-frame clones alone and lacks a portion of them. Seen here are 100,000 to 150,000 clones, around four fifths observed once, and the top ten hold around 5.2%. Sequenced sample: peripheral blood. This receptor was taken from a man aged 60-69 years with acute or convalescent COVID-19.

The CDR3 region has the DNA TGTGCCTGGAGTGTACTTGGTAGCGGGGGGGCCTATGAGCAGTTCTTC. Residues: CAWSVLGSGGAYEQFF. The V and J genes are TRBV30 and TRBJ2-1, with 11 positions matching TRBD2. Looked up from germline, CDR1 is GTSNPN and CDR2 is SVGIG (reference sequence). The CDR3 is 16 residues long. Losses at the gene ends were 0 bases for V and 8 bases for J; bases not matched to a gene: 9.